The 17 T cell receptor beta chains listed next were all sequenced from one sample in a study of blood T cell repertoires in COVID-19. The method was immunoSEQ multiplex PCR; TCRdb's version includes in-frame clones alone and lacks a portion of them. The table shows about 110,000 clones, with 85% to 90% occurring only once. The sequencing sample was made of peripheral blood. The receptors shown here come from a human donor in a cohort sampled during active COVID-19.

The CDR3 spells CASLLAGEHEQYF. DNA of the CDR3: TGTGCCAGCCTCCTAGCGGGAGAACACGAGCAGTACTTC. V is TRBV7-9 and J is TRBJ2-7; 10 bases align to TRBD2. Trimming cost V 8 bases and J 5 bases; bases outside gene matches: 6. Germline V gene lookup returns CDR1 SEHNR and CDR2 FQNEAQ (reference sequence). This CDR3 region has 13 residues.

In nucleotides, the CDR3 is TGTGCCAGTCGTTCCCCGGACAGGGGGACTAACTATGGCTACACCTTC. This codes for CASRSPDRGTNYGYTF. The chain recombines TRBV19 with TRBJ1-2, with TRBD1 identical over 10 bases. Germline V gene lookup returns CDR1 LNHDA and CDR2 SQIVND (reference sequence). The CDR3 covers 16 residues. V was pared by 8 bases and J by 0 bases, with 9 bases of the junction left unmatched.

This clone has a handful of counts. The chain carries TRBV27 and TRBJ1-3; a weak D match, TRBD1 (6 bases). Germline values: CDR1 MNHEY, CDR2 SMNVEV (reference sequence). This CDR3 has 14 residues. Trimming removed 5 bases at V and 3 bases at J, with 11 bases between. The CDR3: CASSVTGFGNTIYF. CDR3 nucleotides: TGTGCCAGCAGTGTAACAGGGTTTGGAAACACCATATATTTT.

The chain carries TRBV5-4 and TRBJ2-7, with TRBD2 matching 9 bases. The CDR3 is made up of 15 amino acids. The V gene end was trimmed by 4 bases and the J gene end by 7 bases; junction bases not matched to a gene: 12. Germline lookup yields CDR1 SGHNT and CDR2 YYREEE (reference sequence). The CDR3 nucleotides read TGTGCCAGCAGCCCCCCGCTAGCGGGATCGGGAGAGCAGTACTTC. Translation: CASSPPLAGSGEQYF. Based on the CDR3 plus reference TRBV5-4 and TRBJ2-7, the full variable domain is ETGVTQSPTHLIKTRGQQVTLRCSSQSGHNTVSWYQQALGQGPQFIFQYYREEENGRGNFPPRFSGLQFPNYSSELNVNALELDDSALYLCASSPPLAGSGEQYFGPGTRLTVT.

The J gene is TRBJ1-2, the V gene TRBV2; 7 nucleotides line up with TRBD1. Germline V lookup: CDR1 SNHLY, CDR2 FYNNEI. The CDR3 is 16 residues long. V dropped 2 bases and J dropped 3; count of bases not matched to a gene: 9. CDR3 sequence reads: CASSEYRGKTDYGYTF. The CDR3, as DNA: TGTGCCAGCAGTGAATACAGGGGAAAGACCGACTATGGCTACACCTTC.

This sequence joins TRBV5-1 and TRBJ2-3, with 9 bases matching TRBD2. CDR3 length equals 15 residues. The germline gives CDR1 SGHRS, CDR2 YFSETQ. The J segment lost 5 bases and the V segment lost 1 base, leaving 5 bases of the junction unmatched. The CDR3 DNA follows: TGCGCCAGCAGCTTGTGGCGGGAGGGCCGAGATACGCAGTATTTT. Amino acid sequence: CASSLWREGRDTQYF.

The V gene is TRBV6-5, the J gene TRBJ2-5; the match to TRBD1 covers 8 bases. The ends lost 5 bases at V and 5 bases at J; junction bases unmatched: 7. This CDR3 contains 14 residues. Germline CDR1 and CDR2: MNHEY and SVGAGI. The CDR3 DNA follows: TGTGCCAGCAGTCGACAGGGGATATGGGAGACCCAGTACTTC. This codes for CASSRQGIWETQYF.

The chain recombines TRBV7-9 with TRBJ1-1, with TRBD1 matching 9 bases. The CDR3 has 18 amino acids. Germline-derived CDR1 and CDR2 are SEHNR and FQNEAQ (reference sequence). V shed 5 bases and J 1 base; nucleotides not matched to a gene: 14. The CDR3 protein is CASSPGTGKKERNTEAFF. The CDR3 bases are TGTGCCAGCAGCCCCGGGACAGGGAAGAAAGAAAGGAACACTGAAGCTTTCTTT.

The V and J genes are TRBV5-1 and TRBJ2-4; D possibly corresponds to TRBD1 (6 bases). The CDR3 spans 17 residues. V gave up 0 bases and J gave up 0 bases, with 13 bases separating them. The germline gives CDR1 SGHRS, CDR2 YFSETQ. The CDR3 DNA sequence: TGCGCCAGCAGCTTGGGGGACACCGTTCTAGCCAAAAACATTCAGTACTTC. This gives the protein CASSLGDTVLAKNIQYF.

The chain employs TRBV28 and TRBJ2-2, with D perhaps TRBD2 (7 bases). Per the germline V gene, CDR1 is MDHEN and CDR2 is SYDVKM. Trimming shortened V by 4 bases and J by 5 bases, and 11 bases separated the two germline ends. The CDR3 runs to 14 residues. CDR3: CASSWGGQTGELFF. CDR3 in DNA: TGTGCCAGCAGTTGGGGGGGGCAGACCGGGGAGCTGTTTTTT.

V is TRBV5-6 and J is TRBJ1-1; D possibly corresponds to TRBD1 (5 bases). This CDR3 is 13 amino acids long. Trimming pared 0 bases from V and 8 bases from J, leaving 11 bases between. Germline lookup yields CDR1 SGHDT and CDR2 YYEEEE. The chain's CDR3 is CASSLAGGFEAFF. The CDR3 DNA reads TGTGCCAGCAGCTTGGCGGGGGGTTTCGAAGCTTTCTTT.

This sequence joins TRBV4-2 and TRBJ2-7; maybe TRBD2 (6 bases). With 0 bases removed from V and 0 bases from J, the gap between germline ends came to 18 bases. The germline V gene encodes CDR1 LGHNA and CDR2 YNFKEQ. The CDR3 contains 18 residues. The CDR3 DNA reads as TGTGCCAGCAGCCAAGAAGGCCCGGCTAGCGCAAACTCCTACGAGCAGTACTTC. It encodes CASSQEGPASANSYEQYF.

This rearrangement joins TRBV24-1 to TRBJ2-7; D remains unclear. Germline CDR1 reads KGHDR; CDR2 reads SFDVKD. V lost 9 bases and J lost 2, with 7 bases in between. CDR3 length equals 11 residues. The CDR3 nucleotides read TGTGCCACCCCCTCCCCCTACGAGCAGTACTTC. This encodes CATPSPYEQYF.

The V call is TRBV27, the J call TRBJ2-3, with 8 bases aligning to TRBD1. The CDR3 runs to 15 residues. The V gene's germline CDR1 is MNHEY and CDR2 SMNVEV (reference sequence). The junction had 7 bases not matched to a gene; V was cut back by 6 bases and J by 2 bases. CDR3 sequence: CASSPRTGPTDTQYF. The CDR3 DNA follows: TGTGCCAGCAGCCCGAGGACAGGGCCCACAGATACGCAGTATTTT.

The genes are TRBV2 and TRBJ1-2; perhaps TRBD1 as D (6 bases). CDR3 length: 17 residues. V gave up 3 bases and J gave up 3 bases, with 20 bases separating them. Germline CDR1 is SNHLY and CDR2 is FYNNEI. The CDR3 loop is CASSDEAARQDDYGYTF. Here the CDR3 DNA reads TGTGCCAGCAGTGACGAAGCGGCAAGACAGGATGACTATGGCTACACCTTC.

The chain recombines TRBV16 with TRBJ1-5; D unclear. Trimming removed 2 bases at V and 4 bases at J, with 6 bases between. CDR3 size: 13 residues. Looked up from germline, CDR1 is KGHSY and CDR2 is FQNENV. CDR3 region: CASSQILNQPQHF. CDR3 in DNA: TGTGCCAGCAGCCAAATTCTAAATCAGCCCCAGCATTTT. The variable domain in full, completed from reference TRBV16 and TRBJ1-5, reads GEEVAQTPKHLVRGEGQKAKLYCAPIKGHSYVFWYQQVLKNEFKFLISFQNENVFDETGMPKERFSAKCLPNSPCSLEIQATKLEDSAVYFCASSQILNQPQHFGDGTRLSIL.

The gene calls are TRBV10-3 and TRBJ1-2, with 7 bases identical to TRBD1. Trimming cost V 7 bases and J 7 bases; bases outside gene matches: 12. Germline loops: CDR1 ENHRY, CDR2 SYGVKD. The CDR3 covers 14 residues. The CDR3 DNA sequence: TGTGCCATCACCGGGACAGCTCAAAGCGGTGGCTACACCTTC. Protein sequence: CAITGTAQSGGYTF.